Given below is one T cell receptor beta chain in context. The data derive from a study of T cell changes during pregnancy in multiple sclerosis. Assay used: immunoSEQ multiplex PCR; TCRdb lists only in-frame clones, some missing. The sample holds 50,000 to 65,000 clones; approximately 95% are singletons and the top ten take around 3%. V was cut by 5 bases and J by 4 bases, with 17 bases left in between. CDR3 length: 15 amino acids. CDR1 is MGHRA, CDR2 YSYEKL, per germline. This chain links TRBV4-1 with TRBJ1-2; D not resolved. Material: CD8+ T cells from peripheral blood mononuclear cells, obtained in the second trimester of pregnancy. This receptor was taken from a female donor with multiple sclerosis, enrolled in a pregnancy study. The CDR3 reads CASSDSTRGGYGYTF. Here the CDR3 DNA reads TGCGCCAGCAGCGATTCCACGAGAGGAGGCTATGGCTACACCTTC.